This TCR beta chain was identified during a study of T cell responses to AZD1222 COVID-19 vaccine. This table comes from immunoSEQ multiplex PCR, and its TCRdb copy is limited to in-frame clones, with some not included. The table shows 75,000 to 85,000 clones, with roughly 87% occurring only once. V lost 3 bases to trimming and J lost 9 bases; unmatched junction nucleotides: 9. The CDR3 runs 15 residues. Germline CDR1 MNHEY, CDR2 SVGAGI. The sequence came from an adult who received the AZD1222 COVID-19 vaccine. The J gene is TRBJ2-1, the V gene TRBV6-5; 9 bases line up with TRBD1. This specimen consisted of peripheral blood, obtained 28 days after the second AZD1222 dose. The CDR3 here is CASSYPGDRASEQFF. The DNA of the CDR3 is TGTGCCAGCAGTTATCCGGGGGACAGGGCGAGTGAGCAGTTCTTC.